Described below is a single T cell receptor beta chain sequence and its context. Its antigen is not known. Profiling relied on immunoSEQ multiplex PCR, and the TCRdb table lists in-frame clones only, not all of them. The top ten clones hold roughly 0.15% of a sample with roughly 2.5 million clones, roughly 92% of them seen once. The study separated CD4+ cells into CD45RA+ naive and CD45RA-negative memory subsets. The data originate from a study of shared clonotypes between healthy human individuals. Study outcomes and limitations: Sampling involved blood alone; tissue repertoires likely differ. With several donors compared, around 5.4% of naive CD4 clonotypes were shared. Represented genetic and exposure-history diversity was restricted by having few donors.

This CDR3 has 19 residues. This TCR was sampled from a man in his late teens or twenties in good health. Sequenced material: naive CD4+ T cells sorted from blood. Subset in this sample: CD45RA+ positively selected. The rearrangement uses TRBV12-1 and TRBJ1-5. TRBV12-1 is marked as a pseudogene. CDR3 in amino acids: CASSFPYRKQKNNNQPQHF. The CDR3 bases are TGTGCCAGCAGCTTTCCATATAGGAAACAAAAAAACAACAATCAGCCCCAGCATTTT.